A selection of T cell receptor beta chains follows, all from one sample in a study of cytomegalovirus exposure and HLA in healthy donors. The assay was immunoSEQ multiplex PCR, and TCRdb's table has in-frame clones only and misses some. The sample has some 120,000 clones; around 70% are singletons. The sequenced material came from PBMCs. These receptors all come from a woman in her forties in good health and CMV-seropositive. Each CDR3 is given with its conserved first and last residue. A D gene is named only where the DNA matches it firmly. Where a row states a size, it is once, few, many or the class of an expanded clone; other rows omit it.

v_call	d_call	clone_size	j_call	cdr3_nt	cdr3_aa
TRBV7-9	-	once	TRBJ2-7	TGTGCCAGCAGCTTGCCTCTAGCAGACGGAAACTACGAGCAGTACTTC	CASSLPLADGNYEQYF
TRBV27	TRBD2	-	TRBJ2-1	TGTGCCAGCAGCCTCGGGAAGGGAGGGTACAATGAGCAGTTCTTC	CASSLGKGGYNEQFF
TRBV29-1	-	-	TRBJ2-1	TGCAGCGTTGTTCTGGCGACAGGACATTCCTACAATGAGCAGTTCTTC	CSVVLATGHSYNEQFF
TRBV4-3	-	-	TRBJ2-1	TGCGCCAGCAGCCAAGTCAGGGGAGTCTACAATGAGCAGTTCTTC	CASSQVRGVYNEQFF
TRBV7-9	TRBD1	once	TRBJ1-6	TGTGCCAGCAGCTCGAAAGACAGGGGGCGCGAGAATTCACCCCTCCACTTT	CASSSKDRGRENSPLHF
TRBV2	-	few	TRBJ1-2	TGTGCCAGCAGTGAATGGGGGGTAGCTGGCTACACCTTC	CASSEWGVAGYTF
TRBV18	TRBD1	few	TRBJ2-7	TGTGCCAGCTCATATACAGGGGGCGAGGGCTACGAGCAGTACTTC	CASSYTGGEGYEQYF
TRBV7-2	TRBD2	few	TRBJ2-1	TGTGCCAGCAGCTTAGCGCTCCCGACTAGCCCCTACGCCTACAATGAGCAGTTCTTC	CASSLALPTSPYAYNEQFF
TRBV5-1	TRBD1	few	TRBJ1-1	TGCGCCAGCAGCTTCCAGGGGGCCTGGACTGAAGCTTTCTTT	CASSFQGAWTEAFF
TRBV19	TRBD2	-	TRBJ2-1	TGTGCCAGTATGGGCGGCGGGAGCTCCTACAATGAGCAGTTCTTC	CASMGGGSSYNEQFF
TRBV7-2	-	-	TRBJ1-4	TGTGCCAGCAGCTTAGTAGGACCGGACAGCCTTAATGAAAAACTGTTTTTT	CASSLVGPDSLNEKLFF
TRBV7-2	TRBD1	-	TRBJ1-6	TGTGCCAGCAGCCGACAGGGGGCCAATTCACCCCTCCACTTT	CASSRQGANSPLHF
TRBV19	-	-	TRBJ1-1	TGTGCCAGTAGTTTACTGATGAACACTGAAGCTTTCTTT	CASSLLMNTEAFF
TRBV29-1	TRBD1	-	TRBJ1-1	TGCAGCGGTGAGGGGGCGGGCACTGAAGCTTTCTTT	CSGEGAGTEAFF
TRBV9	TRBD1	-	TRBJ2-5	TGTGCCAGCAGCCCTCCGGGACAGGGGGGAGAGACCCAGTACTTC	CASSPPGQGGETQYF
TRBV19	TRBD2	-	TRBJ2-3	TGTGCCAGTAGTATCGGGGGAGGGCAGGACTCGATAAGGGGAGATACGCAGTATTTT	CASSIGGGQDSIRGDTQYF
TRBV5-1	TRBD2	-	TRBJ2-1	TGCGCCAGCAGCTGGGCCGGGACTAGCGGGGGCGATGAGCAGTTCTTC	CASSWAGTSGGDEQFF
TRBV5-1	-	once	TRBJ2-7	TGCGCCAGCAGCTTAGAGGGCTCCTACGAGCAGTACTTC	CASSLEGSYEQYF
TRBV30	-	-	TRBJ1-3	TGTGCCTGGAGTGTAGGCATGACTCCTGGAAACACCATATATTTT	CAWSVGMTPGNTIYF
TRBV9	TRBD1	-	TRBJ2-1	TGTGCCAGCAGCCCACGACAGGGGGCGCGTAATGAGCAGTTCTTC	CASSPRQGARNEQFF
TRBV28	-	-	TRBJ2-2	TGTGCCAGCAGTTACCTTTATGGGGCCGCGAACACCGGGGAGCTGTTTTTT	CASSYLYGAANTGELFF
TRBV7-9	TRBD1	-	TRBJ2-3	TGTTCCAGCAGTCGACTTCGCTCAGGGGGAAACACAGATACGCAGTATTTT	CSSSRLRSGGNTDTQYF
TRBV6-5	-	-	TRBJ1-1	TGTGCCAGCTCCGGGGGGAGGGACACTGAAGCTTTCTTT	CASSGGRDTEAFF
TRBV9	TRBD2	-	TRBJ2-2	TGTGCCAGCAGCGTAGTGGCGGGAGCGACCGGGGAGCTGTTTTTT	CASSVVAGATGELFF
TRBV30	TRBD1	once	TRBJ1-1	TGTGCCTGGAGCCCTGGACAGGGGGCTTCTGAAGCTTTCTTT	CAWSPGQGASEAFF
TRBV12-5	TRBD1	-	TRBJ2-2	TGTGCTAGTGGCCCCGGGACAGTCACCGGGGAGCTGTTTTTT	CASGPGTVTGELFF
TRBV30	TRBD1	few	TRBJ2-7	TGTGCCTGTCAACCGGGACAGCATTACGAGCAGTACTTC	CACQPGQHYEQYF
TRBV28	-	-	TRBJ2-3	TGTGCCAGCAGGGGAACGGGGACTGCCCTTCTCAATTTT	CASRGTGTALLNF
TRBV28	TRBD1	-	TRBJ1-2	TGTGCCAGCAGCTCCAAACTCGGGACAGTCGCCTATGGCTACACCTTC	CASSSKLGTVAYGYTF
TRBV28	-	-	TRBJ1-1	TGTGCCAGCAGTTTGCCCACACCTACTGAAGCTTTCTTT	CASSLPTPTEAFF
TRBV7-9	-	-	TRBJ1-1	TGTGCCGCCGAGGGGGAAGAAGCTTTCTTT	CAAEGEEAFF
TRBV7-9	-	-	TRBJ1-1	TGTGCCAGCAGCCCGGGGACAACCGGCACTGAAGCTTTCTTT	CASSPGTTGTEAFF
TRBV7-9	TRBD2	-	TRBJ2-4	TGTTCCAGCAGCGTACTAGCGGGAGGGCGTGAAAACATTCAGTACTTC	CSSSVLAGGRENIQYF
TRBV7-9	-	few	TRBJ2-3	TGTGCCAGCAGCTTAGGGGCAGGGGAGACAGATACGCAGTATTTT	CASSLGAGETDTQYF
TRBV18	-	-	TRBJ2-4	TGTGCCAGCTCACCAAGGGACTACGGGGGCGGCAAAAACATTCAGTACTTC	CASSPRDYGGGKNIQYF
TRBV6-1	TRBD1	-	TRBJ1-6	TGTGCCAGCTTACCTACAGGGGGATCACCCCTCCACTTT	CASLPTGGSPLHF
TRBV10-2	-	once	TRBJ1-2	TGCGCCAGCACGGGGGGTGACTATGGCTACACCTTC	CASTGGDYGYTF
TRBV19	-	-	TRBJ2-1	TGTGCCAGTAGGCCGAGGATCGAGGTGTACAATGAGCAGTTCTTC	CASRPRIEVYNEQFF
TRBV10-3	TRBD2	-	TRBJ2-3	TGTGCCATCAGTGAGTCGCCTAGCGGGAGCGAGGATACGCAGTATTTT	CAISESPSGSEDTQYF
TRBV6-1	-	-	TRBJ2-7	TGTGCCAGCCTAGATAACAGGCGCGAGCAGTACTTC	CASLDNRREQYF
TRBV4-1	TRBD1	few	TRBJ2-6	TGCGCCAGCAGCCATGACAGGGGCGTTTCGTCTGGGGCCAACGTCCTGACTTTC	CASSHDRGVSSGANVLTF
TRBV7-9	-	-	TRBJ1-1	TGTGCCAGCAGCTTAGGGGCAGGGATTTGGGCTGAAGCTTTCTTT	CASSLGAGIWAEAFF
TRBV6-1	-	-	TRBJ1-2	TGTGCCAGCAGAGAGTGGGCGGGAAACTATGGCTACACCTTC	CASREWAGNYGYTF
TRBV4-1	TRBD2	-	TRBJ2-1	TGCGCCAGCAGCGCTAGTAGCGGGAACTACAATGAGCAGTTCTTC	CASSASSGNYNEQFF
TRBV30	-	-	TRBJ1-1	TGTGCCTGGAGTCCCAGTCGGAACACTGAAGCTTTCTTT	CAWSPSRNTEAFF
TRBV27	-	-	TRBJ1-6	TGTGCCAGCAGGACGCTAGGAGGGCCGGATAATTCACCCCTCCACTTT	CASRTLGGPDNSPLHF
TRBV19	TRBD1	-	TRBJ2-7	TGTGCCAGTAGTTTTAAGACAGGGGGCGTTTCCGAGCAGTACTTC	CASSFKTGGVSEQYF
TRBV5-1	TRBD2	-	TRBJ2-7	TGCGCCAGCAGCTTGGCTTCGGGACTAAGCTTCTACGAGCAGTACTTC	CASSLASGLSFYEQYF
TRBV27	TRBD2	-	TRBJ2-1	TGTGCCAGCAGTCCCGGGACTAGCGGGGTCAATGAGCAGTTCTTC	CASSPGTSGVNEQFF
TRBV27	TRBD1	once	TRBJ1-2	TGTGCCAGCAGTACCAAACCGGACAGGTACTATGGCTACACCTTC	CASSTKPDRYYGYTF